A single sample gave rise to the 11 T cell receptor beta chains below, sequenced in a study of cytomegalovirus exposure and HLA in healthy donors. The PCR employed 60 Vbeta primers together with 13 Jbeta primers. Only in-frame clones appear in the TCRdb table, and some are missing; sequencing was by immunoSEQ multiplex PCR. The sample carries about 190,000 clones, roughly 80% recorded once. The specimen sequenced was PBMCs. These receptors were obtained from a woman aged 25 to 45 in good health and CMV-seropositive.

This chain joins TRBV7-2 and TRBJ2-2; 15 nucleotides match TRBD2. Germline loops: CDR1 SGHTA, CDR2 FQGNSA. Trimming removed 5 bases from V and 5 bases from J; junction bases left unmatched: 3. The CDR3 is made up of 16 amino acids. The CDR3 bases are TGTGCCAGCAGCCGCGGGACTAGCGGGAGGACCGGGGAGCTGTTTTTT. It specifies CASSRGTSGRTGELFF.

The chain employs TRBV28 and TRBJ2-5; 9 nucleotides align to TRBD2. The CDR3 is made up of 15 amino acids. Germline V gene lookup returns CDR1 MDHEN and CDR2 SYDVKM. V gave up 3 bases and J gave up 4 bases; unmatched junction bases: 6. The CDR3 coding sequence is TGTGCCAGCAGTTTGATGGCTAGCGGGACAGAGACCCAGTACTTC. It codes for CASSLMASGTETQYF.

The chain joins TRBV6-1 to TRBJ2-2; 9 bases align to TRBD2. With V trimmed by 4 bases and J by 0 bases, 6 bases remained unmatched. The germline V gene encodes CDR1 MNHNS and CDR2 SASEGT. The CDR3 is made up of 17 amino acids. In nucleotides, the CDR3 is TGTGCCAGCAGTGCCCTGAGCGGGAGGACGAACACCGGGGAGCTGTTTTTT. Translating it yields CASSALSGRTNTGELFF.

V usage is TRBV5-1 and J usage is TRBJ2-1; TRBD2 matches 9 bases. This CDR3 comprises 16 residues. Germline loops: CDR1 SGHRS, CDR2 YFSETQ. V lost 4 bases, J lost 2 bases, and 7 bases stayed unmatched. The chain's CDR3 is CASSPRAGGTYNEQFF. DNA of the CDR3: TGCGCCAGCAGCCCCCGTGCGGGGGGGACCTACAATGAGCAGTTCTTC.

The rearrangement links TRBV27 to TRBJ1-4; 10 nucleotides line up with TRBD1. Germline assignment: CDR1 MNHEY and CDR2 SMNVEV (reference sequence). The ends lost 5 bases at V and 10 bases at J; junction bases unmatched: 7. CDR3 length equals 14 residues. CDR3 in amino acids: CASSPGTGVGKLFF. In DNA, the CDR3 is TGTGCCAGCAGTCCGGGGACAGGGGTGGGAAAACTGTTTTTT.

The V gene is TRBV27, the J gene TRBJ2-1, with TRBD1 matching 10 bases. The V gene's germline CDR1 is MNHEY and CDR2 SMNVEV (reference sequence). There are 17 residues in the CDR3. The V gene end was trimmed by 5 bases and the J gene end by 9 bases; junction bases not matched to a gene: 16. CDR3 nucleotides: TGTGCCAGCAGTACGGACAGGGGGAGTCCCTCTATCGGTGAGCAGTTCTTC. Translating it yields CASSTDRGSPSIGEQFF.

With respect to this clone: Other DNA sequences in the same sample also yield this CDR3. V and J are TRBV27 and TRBJ2-7, with D maybe TRBD2 (6 bases). The CDR3 contains 15 residues. Trimming pared 5 bases from V and 3 bases from J, leaving 17 bases between. CDR1 MNHEY and CDR2 SMNVEV come from the germline V gene (reference sequence). CDR3 nucleotide sequence: TGTGCCAGCAGTCCCCTGGCGGGGTCTGTCTACGAGCAGTACTTC. This translates into CASSPLAGSVYEQYF.

The rearrangement uses TRBV27 and TRBJ2-7, with a possible D match to TRBD2 (6 bases). CDR1 is MNHEY, CDR2 SMNVEV, per germline (reference sequence). V was pared by 2 bases and J by 3 bases, with 14 bases between. The CDR3 is 15 amino acids. CDR3 sequence: CASSLAGRPNYEQYF. As DNA, the CDR3 is TGTGCCAGCAGTTTAGCGGGACGGCCCAACTACGAGCAGTACTTC.

The chain employs TRBV6-5 and TRBJ1-1, with D maybe TRBD1 (5 bases). CDR1 and CDR2 from the germline V gene are MNHEY and SVGAGI. Trimming removed 8 bases at V and 1 base at J, with 11 bases between. CDR3 size: 13 residues. CDR3 coding DNA: TGTGCCAGCGGGCGCGGGACGAACACTGAAGCTTTCTTT. It specifies CASGRGTNTEAFF.

The chain combines TRBV28 with TRBJ1-5; TRBD1 might be the D (6 bases). The germline gives CDR1 MDHEN, CDR2 SYDVKM. The CDR3 is 16 amino acids. Trimming left V 7 bases short and J 8 bases short, with 24 bases between. CDR3 residues: CASTLGAGATVEPQHF. The CDR3 bases are TGTGCCAGCACCCTGGGGGCAGGGGCTACCGTCGAGCCCCAGCATTTT. Supplemented by reference TRBV28 and TRBJ1-5, the full variable domain reads DVKVTQSSRYLVKRTGEKVFLECVQDMDHENMFWYRQDPGLGLRLIYFSYDVKMKEKGDIPEGYSVSREKKERFSLILESASTNQTSMYLCASTLGAGATVEPQHFGDGTRLSIL.

The V and J genes are TRBV27 and TRBJ2-1, with 12 bases matching TRBD1. Unmatched junction bases numbered 8, after V lost 4 bases and J lost 7 bases. CDR1 and CDR2 from the germline V gene are MNHEY and SMNVEV (reference sequence). The length of the CDR3 is 16 residues. CDR3 nucleotide sequence: TGTGCCAGCAGTTCTCCGGGACAGGGGGCTCTGAATGAGCAGTTCTTC. Protein sequence: CASSSPGQGALNEQFF.